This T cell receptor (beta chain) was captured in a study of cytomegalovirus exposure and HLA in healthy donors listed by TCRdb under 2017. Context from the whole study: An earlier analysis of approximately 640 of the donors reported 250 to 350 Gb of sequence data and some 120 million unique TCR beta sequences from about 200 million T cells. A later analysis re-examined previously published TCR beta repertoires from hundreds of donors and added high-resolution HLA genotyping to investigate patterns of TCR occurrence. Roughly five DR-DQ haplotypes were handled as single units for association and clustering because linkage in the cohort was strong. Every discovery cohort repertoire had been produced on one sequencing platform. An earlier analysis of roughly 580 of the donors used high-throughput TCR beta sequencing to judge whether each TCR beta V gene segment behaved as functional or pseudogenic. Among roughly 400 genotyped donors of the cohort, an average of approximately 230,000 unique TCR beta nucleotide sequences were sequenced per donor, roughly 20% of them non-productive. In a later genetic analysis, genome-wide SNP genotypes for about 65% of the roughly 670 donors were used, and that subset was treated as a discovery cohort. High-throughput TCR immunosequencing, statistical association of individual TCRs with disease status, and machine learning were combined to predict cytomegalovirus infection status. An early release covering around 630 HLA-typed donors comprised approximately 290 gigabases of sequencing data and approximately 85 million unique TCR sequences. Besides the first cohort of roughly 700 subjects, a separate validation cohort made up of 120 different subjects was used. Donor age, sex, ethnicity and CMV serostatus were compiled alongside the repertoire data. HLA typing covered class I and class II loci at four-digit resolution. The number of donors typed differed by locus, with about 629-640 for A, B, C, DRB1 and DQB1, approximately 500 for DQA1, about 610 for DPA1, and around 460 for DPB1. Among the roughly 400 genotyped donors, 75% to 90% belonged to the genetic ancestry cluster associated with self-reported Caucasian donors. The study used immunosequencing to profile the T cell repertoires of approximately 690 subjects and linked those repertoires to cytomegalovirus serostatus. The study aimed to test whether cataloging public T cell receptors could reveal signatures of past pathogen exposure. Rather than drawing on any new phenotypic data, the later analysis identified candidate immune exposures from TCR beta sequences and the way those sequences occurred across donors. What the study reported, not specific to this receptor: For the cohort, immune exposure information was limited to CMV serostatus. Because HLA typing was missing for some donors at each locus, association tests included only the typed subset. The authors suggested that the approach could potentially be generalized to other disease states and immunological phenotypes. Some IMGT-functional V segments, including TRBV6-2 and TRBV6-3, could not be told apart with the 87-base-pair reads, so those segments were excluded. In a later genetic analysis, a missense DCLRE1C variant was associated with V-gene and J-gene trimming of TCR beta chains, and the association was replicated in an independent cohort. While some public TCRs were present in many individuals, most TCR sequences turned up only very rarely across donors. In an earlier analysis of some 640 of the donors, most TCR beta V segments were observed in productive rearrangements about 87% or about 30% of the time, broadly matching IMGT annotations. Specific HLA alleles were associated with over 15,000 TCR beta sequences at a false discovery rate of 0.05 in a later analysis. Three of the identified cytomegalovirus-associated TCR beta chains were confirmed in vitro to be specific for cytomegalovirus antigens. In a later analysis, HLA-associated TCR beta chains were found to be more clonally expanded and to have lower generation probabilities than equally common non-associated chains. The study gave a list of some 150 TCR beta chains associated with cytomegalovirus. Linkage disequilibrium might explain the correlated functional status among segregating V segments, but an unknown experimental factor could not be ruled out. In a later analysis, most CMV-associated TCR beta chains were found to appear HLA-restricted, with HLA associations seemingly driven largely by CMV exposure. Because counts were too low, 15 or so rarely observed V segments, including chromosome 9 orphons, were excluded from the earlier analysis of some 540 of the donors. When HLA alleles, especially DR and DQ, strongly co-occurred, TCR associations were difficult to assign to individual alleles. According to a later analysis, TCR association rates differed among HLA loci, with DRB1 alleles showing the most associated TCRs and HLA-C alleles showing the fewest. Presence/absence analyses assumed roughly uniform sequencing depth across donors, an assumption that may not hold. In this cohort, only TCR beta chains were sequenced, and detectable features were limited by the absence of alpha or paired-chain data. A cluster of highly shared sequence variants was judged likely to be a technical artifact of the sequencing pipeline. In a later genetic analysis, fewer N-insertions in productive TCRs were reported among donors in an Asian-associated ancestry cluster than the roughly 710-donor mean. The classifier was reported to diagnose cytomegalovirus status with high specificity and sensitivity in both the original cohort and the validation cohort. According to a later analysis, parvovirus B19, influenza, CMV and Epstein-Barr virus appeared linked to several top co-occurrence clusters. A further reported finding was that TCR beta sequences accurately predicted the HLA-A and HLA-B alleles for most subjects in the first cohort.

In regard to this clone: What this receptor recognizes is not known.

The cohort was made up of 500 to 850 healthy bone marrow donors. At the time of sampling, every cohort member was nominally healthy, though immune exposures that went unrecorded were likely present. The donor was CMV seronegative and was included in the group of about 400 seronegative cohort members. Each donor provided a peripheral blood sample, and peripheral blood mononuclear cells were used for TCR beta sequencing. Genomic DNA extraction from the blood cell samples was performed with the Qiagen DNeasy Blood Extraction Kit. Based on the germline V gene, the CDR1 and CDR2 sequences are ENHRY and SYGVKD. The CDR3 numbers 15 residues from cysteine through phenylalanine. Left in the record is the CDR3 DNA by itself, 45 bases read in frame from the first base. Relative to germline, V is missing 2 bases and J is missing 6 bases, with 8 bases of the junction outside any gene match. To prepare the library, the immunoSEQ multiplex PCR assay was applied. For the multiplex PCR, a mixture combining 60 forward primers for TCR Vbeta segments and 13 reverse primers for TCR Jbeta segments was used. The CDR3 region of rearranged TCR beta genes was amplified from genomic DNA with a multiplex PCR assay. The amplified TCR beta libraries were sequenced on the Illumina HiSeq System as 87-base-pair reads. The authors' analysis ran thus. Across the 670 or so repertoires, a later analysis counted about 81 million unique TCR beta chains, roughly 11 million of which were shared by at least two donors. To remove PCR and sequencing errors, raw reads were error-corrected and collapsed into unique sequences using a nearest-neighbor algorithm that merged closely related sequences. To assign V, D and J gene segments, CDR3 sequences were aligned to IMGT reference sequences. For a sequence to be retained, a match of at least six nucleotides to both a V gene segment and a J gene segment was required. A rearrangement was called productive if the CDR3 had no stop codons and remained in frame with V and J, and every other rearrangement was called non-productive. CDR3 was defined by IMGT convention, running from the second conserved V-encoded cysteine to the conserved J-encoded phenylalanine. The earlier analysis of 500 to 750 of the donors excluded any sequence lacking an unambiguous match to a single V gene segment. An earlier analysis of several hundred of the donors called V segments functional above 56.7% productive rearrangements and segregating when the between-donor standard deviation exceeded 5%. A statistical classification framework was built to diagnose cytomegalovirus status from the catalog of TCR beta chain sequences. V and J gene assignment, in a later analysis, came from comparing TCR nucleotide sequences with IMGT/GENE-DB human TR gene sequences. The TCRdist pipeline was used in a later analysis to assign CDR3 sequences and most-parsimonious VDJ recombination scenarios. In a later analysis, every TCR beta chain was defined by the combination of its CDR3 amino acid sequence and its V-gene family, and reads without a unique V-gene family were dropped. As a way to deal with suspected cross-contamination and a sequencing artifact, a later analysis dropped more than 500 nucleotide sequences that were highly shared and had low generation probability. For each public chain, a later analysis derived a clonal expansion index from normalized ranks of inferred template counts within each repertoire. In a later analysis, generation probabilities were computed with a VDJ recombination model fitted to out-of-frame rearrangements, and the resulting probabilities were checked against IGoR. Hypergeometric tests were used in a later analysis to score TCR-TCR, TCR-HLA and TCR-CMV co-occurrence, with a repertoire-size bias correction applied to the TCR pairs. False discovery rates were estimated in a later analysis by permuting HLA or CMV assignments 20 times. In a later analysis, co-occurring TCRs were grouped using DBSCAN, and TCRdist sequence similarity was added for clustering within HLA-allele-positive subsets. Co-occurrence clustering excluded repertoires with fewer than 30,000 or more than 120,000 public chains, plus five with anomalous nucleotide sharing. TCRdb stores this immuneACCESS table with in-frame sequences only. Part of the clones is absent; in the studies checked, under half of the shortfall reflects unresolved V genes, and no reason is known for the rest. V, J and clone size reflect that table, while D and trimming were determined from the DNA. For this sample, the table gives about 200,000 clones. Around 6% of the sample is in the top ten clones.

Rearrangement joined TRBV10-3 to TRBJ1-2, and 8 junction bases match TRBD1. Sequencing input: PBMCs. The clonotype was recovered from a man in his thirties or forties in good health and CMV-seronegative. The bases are TGTGCCATCAGTGAGGACCCGGGACAGGTAAATGGCTACACCTTC. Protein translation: CAISEDPGQVNGYTF.